This TCR beta chain comes out of a study of shared clonotypes between healthy human individuals. Execution of the assay was at deep level. Per the original methods: Quality scores were absent from the junction-only immunoSEQ sequences, so filtering differed. Assay: immunoSEQ multiplex PCR; the TCRdb copy retains only in-frame clones and omits some. The V and J calls and clone size are taken from that table; D and trimming were inferred from the DNA. The sample yields about 560,000 clones, 70% to 80% seen once. This CDR3 has 12 residues. The junction had 10 bases not matched to a gene; V was cut back by 6 bases and J by 14 bases. Germline V gene sequence: CDR1 LNHDA, CDR2 SQIVND (reference sequence). Regarding the study as a whole: The sole specimen, blood, was sampled, and tissue repertoires likely differ.

With regard to this clone: Its cognate antigen is unknown.

The sequenced sample was PBMCs. The genes are TRBV19 and TRBJ2-1, with 7 bases fitting TRBD2. The TCR originated in a woman between 40 and 50 years old in good health. Some clones in this sample may be carry-over from other donors' samples. The CDR3 region has the DNA TGTGCCAGTAGATTGACTAGCCCCCAAGAGTTCTTC. This codes for CASRLTSPQEFF.